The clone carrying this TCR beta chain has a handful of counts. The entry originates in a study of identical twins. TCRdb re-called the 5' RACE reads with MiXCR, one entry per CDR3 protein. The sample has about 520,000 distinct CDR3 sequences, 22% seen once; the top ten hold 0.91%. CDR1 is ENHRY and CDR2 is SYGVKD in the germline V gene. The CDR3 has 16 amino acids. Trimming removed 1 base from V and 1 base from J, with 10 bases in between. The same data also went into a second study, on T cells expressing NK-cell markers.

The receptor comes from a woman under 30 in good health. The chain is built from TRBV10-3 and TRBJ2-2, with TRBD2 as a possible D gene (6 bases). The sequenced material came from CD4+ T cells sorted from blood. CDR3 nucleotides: TGTGCCATCAGTGAGTTCGGGACTCTGAACACCGGGGAGCTGTTTTTT. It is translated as CAISEFGTLNTGELFF.